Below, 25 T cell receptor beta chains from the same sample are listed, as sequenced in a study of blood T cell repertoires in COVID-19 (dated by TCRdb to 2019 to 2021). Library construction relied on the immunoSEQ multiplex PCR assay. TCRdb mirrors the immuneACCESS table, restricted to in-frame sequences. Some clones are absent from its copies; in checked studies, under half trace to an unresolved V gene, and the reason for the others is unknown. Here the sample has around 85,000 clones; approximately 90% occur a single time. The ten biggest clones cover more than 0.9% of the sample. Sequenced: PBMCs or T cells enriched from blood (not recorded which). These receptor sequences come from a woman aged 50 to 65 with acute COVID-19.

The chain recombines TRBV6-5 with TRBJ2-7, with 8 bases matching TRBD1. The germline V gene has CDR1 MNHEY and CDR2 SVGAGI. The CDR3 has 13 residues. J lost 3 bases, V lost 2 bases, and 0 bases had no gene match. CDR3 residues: CASSYDRGYEQYF. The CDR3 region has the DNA TGTGCCAGCAGTTACGACAGGGGCTACGAGCAGTACTTC.

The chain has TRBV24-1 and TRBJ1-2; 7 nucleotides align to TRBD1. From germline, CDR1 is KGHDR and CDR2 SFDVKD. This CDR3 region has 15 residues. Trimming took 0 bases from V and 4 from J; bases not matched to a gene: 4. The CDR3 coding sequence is TGTGCCACCAGTGATTTGCGACAGGGTCGCTATGGCTACACCTTC. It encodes CATSDLRQGRYGYTF.

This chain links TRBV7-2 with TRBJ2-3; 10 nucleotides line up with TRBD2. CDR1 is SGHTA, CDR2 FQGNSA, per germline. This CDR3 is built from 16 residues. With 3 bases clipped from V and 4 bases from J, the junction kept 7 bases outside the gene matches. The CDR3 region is CASSLASGSASDTQYF. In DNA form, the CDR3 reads TGTGCCAGCAGCTTGGCTAGCGGGAGCGCATCAGATACGCAGTATTTT.

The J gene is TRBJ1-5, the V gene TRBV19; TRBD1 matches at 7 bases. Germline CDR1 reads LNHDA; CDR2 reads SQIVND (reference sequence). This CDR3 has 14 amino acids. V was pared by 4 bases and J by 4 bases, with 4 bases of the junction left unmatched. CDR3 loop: CASSTLQGNQPQHF. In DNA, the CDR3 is TGTGCCAGTAGTACCTTACAGGGGAATCAGCCCCAGCATTTT.

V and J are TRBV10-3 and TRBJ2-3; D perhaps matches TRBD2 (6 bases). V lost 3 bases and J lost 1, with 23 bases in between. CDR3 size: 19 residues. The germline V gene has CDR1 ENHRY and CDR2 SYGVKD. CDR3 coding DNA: TGTGCCATCAGTGACCCGGAGGGGAACCGGCTGCAGGGCACAGATACGCAGTATTTT. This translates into CAISDPEGNRLQGTDTQYF.

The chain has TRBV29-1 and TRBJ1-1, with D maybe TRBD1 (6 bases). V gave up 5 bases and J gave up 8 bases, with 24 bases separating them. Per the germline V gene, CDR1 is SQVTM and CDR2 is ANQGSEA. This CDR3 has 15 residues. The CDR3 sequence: CSVRDPATGYLEAFF. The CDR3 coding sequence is TGCAGCGTTCGGGACCCAGCCACAGGGTACCTAGAAGCTTTCTTT.

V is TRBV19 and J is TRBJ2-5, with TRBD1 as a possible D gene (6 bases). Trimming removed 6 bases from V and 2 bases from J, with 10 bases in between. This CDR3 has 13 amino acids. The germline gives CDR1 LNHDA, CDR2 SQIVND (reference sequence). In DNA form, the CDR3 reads TGTGCCAGTAGAGACAGGACGCAAGAGACCCAGTACTTC. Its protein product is CASRDRTQETQYF. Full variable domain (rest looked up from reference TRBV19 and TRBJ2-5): DGGITQSPKYLFRKEGQNVTLSCEQNLNHDAMYWYRQDPGQGLRLIYYSQIVNDFQKGDIAEGYSVSREKKESFPLTVTSAQKNPTAFYLCASRDRTQETQYFGPGTRLLVL.

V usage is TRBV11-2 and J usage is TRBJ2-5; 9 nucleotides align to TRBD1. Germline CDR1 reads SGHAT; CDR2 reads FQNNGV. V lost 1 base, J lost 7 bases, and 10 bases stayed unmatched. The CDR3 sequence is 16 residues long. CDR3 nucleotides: TGTGCCAGCAGCTTAGGCTCCGGGACAGGGTCGAGGACCCAGTACTTC. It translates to CASSLGSGTGSRTQYF.

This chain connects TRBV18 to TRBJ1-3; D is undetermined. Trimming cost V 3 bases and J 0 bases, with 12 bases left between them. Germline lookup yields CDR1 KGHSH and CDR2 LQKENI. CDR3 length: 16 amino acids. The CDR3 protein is CASSPAGTFSGNTIYF. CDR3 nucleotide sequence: TGTGCCAGCTCACCTGCAGGAACTTTCTCTGGAAACACCATATATTTT.

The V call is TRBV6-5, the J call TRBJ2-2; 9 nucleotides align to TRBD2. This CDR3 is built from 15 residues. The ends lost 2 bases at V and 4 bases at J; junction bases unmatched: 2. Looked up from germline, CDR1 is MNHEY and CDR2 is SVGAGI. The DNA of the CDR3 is TGTGCCAGCAGTTACAATAGCGGGAGCACCGGGGAGCTGTTTTTT. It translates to CASSYNSGSTGELFF.

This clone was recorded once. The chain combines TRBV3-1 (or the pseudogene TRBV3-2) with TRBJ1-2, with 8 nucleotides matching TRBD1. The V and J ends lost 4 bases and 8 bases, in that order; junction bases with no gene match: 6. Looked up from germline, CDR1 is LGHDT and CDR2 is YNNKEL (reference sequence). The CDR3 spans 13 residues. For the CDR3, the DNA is TGTGCCAGCAGCCCCAGGACAGGGTACGGCTACACCTTC. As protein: CASSPRTGYGYTF.

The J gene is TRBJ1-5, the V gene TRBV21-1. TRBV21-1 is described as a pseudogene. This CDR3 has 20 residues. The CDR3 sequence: CASSKDAKRGFHREDQPQHF. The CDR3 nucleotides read TGTGCCAGCAGCAAAGACGCGAAGCGGGGTTTCCACAGGGAAGATCAGCCCCAGCATTTT.

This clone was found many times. CDR3 DNA sequence: TGTGCCAGCAGTTACGCAGGAGGATTCTATGGCTACACCTTC. Translated, it gives CASSYAGGFYGYTF. V gene TRBV6-5 combines with J gene TRBJ1-2; unclear D gene. The V and J ends lost 2 bases and 4 bases respectively, with 11 bases between them. Germline assignment: CDR1 MNHEY and CDR2 SVGAGI. This CDR3 is 14 amino acids long.

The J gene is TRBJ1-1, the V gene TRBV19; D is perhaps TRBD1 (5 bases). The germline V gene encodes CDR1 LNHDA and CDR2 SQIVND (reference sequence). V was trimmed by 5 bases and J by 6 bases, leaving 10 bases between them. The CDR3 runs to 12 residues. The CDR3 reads CASSGGGSEAFF. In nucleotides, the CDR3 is TGTGCCAGTAGTGGGGGAGGATCTGAAGCTTTCTTT.

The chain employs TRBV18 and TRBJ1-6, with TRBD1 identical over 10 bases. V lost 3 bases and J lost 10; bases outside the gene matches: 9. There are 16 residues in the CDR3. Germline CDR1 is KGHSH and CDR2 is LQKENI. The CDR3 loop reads CASSPYTGTGDSPLHF. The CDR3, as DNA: TGTGCCAGCTCACCTTACACCGGGACAGGGGACTCACCCCTCCACTTT. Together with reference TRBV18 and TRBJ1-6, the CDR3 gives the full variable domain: NAGVMQNPRHLVRRRGQEARLRCSPMKGHSHVYWYRQLPEEGLKFMVYLQKENIIDESGMPKERFSAEFPKEGPSILRIQQVVRGDSAAYFCASSPYTGTGDSPLHFGNGTRLTVT.

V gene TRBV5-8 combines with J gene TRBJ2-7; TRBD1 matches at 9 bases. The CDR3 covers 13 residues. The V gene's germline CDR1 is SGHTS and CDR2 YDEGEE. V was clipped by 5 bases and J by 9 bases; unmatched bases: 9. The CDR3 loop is CASRTRQGGGQYF. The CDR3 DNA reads TGTGCCAGCAGAACCCGACAGGGGGGTGGGCAGTACTTC.

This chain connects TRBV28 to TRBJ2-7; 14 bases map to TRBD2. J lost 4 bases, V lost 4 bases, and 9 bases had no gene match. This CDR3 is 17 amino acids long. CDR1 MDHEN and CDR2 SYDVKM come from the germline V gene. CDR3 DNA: TGTGCCAGCAGTTCCGCTCCCGGACTAGCGGGAGGTTACGAGCAGTACTTC. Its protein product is CASSSAPGLAGGYEQYF.

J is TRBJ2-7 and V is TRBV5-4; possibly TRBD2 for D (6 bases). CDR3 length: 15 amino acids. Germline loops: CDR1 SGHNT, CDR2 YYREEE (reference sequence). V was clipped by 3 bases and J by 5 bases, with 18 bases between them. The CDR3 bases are TGTGCCAGCAGCTCCTGGGGGGTCGGTCCGGACGAGCAGTACTTC. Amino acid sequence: CASSSWGVGPDEQYF.

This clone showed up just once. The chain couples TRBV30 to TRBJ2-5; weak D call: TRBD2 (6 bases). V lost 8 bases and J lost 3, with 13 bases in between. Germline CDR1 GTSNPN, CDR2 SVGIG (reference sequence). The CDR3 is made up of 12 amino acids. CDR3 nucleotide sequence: TGTGCCGTACCCACGGGGGAAGAGACCCAGTACTTC. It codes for CAVPTGEETQYF.

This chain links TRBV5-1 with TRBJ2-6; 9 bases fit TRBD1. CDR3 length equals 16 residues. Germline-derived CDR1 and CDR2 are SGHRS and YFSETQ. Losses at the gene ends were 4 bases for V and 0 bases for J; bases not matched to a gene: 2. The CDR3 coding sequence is TGCGCCAGCAGCGCGACAGGGGGCTCTGGGGCCAACGTCCTGACTTTC. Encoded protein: CASSATGGSGANVLTF.

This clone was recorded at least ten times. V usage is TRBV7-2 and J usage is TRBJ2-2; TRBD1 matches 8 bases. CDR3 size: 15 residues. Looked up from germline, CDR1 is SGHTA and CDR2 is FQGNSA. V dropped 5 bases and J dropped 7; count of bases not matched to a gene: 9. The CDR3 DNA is TGTGCCAGCAGCCCTAGCCCCACAGGGGGCGGGGAGCTGTTTTTT. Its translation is CASSPSPTGGGELFF. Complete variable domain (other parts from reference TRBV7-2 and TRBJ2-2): GAGVSQSPSNKVTEKGKDVELRCDPISGHTALYWYRQSLGQGLEFLIYFQGNSAPDKSGLPSDRFSAERTGGSVSTLTIQRTQQEDSAVYLCASSPSPTGGGELFFGEGSRLTVL.

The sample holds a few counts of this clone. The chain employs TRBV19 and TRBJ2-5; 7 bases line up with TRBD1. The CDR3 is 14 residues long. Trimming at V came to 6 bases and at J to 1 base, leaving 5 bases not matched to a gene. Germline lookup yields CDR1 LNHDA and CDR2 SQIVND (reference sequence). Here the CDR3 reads CASRPTGLQETQYF. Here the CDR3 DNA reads TGTGCCAGTAGACCGACAGGGCTCCAAGAGACCCAGTACTTC.

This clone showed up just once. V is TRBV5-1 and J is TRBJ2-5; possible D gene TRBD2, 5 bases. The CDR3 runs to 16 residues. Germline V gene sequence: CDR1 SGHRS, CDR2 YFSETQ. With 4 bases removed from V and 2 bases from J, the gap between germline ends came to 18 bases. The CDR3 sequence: CASSPYPRTPQETQYF. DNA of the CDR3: TGCGCCAGCAGCCCATACCCACGGACTCCTCAAGAGACCCAGTACTTC. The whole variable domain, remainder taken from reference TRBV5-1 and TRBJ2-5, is KAGVTQTPRYLIKTRGQQVTLSCSPISGHRSVSWYQQTPGQGLQFLFEYFSETQRNKGNFPGRFSGRQFSNSRSEMNVSTLELGDSALYLCASSPYPRTPQETQYFGPGTRLLVL.

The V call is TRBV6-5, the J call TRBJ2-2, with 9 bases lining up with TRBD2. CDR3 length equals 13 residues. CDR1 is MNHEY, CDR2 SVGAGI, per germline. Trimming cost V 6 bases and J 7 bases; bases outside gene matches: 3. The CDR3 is CASRRGGDGELFF. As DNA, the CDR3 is TGTGCCAGCAGGCGGGGGGGAGACGGGGAGCTGTTTTTT.

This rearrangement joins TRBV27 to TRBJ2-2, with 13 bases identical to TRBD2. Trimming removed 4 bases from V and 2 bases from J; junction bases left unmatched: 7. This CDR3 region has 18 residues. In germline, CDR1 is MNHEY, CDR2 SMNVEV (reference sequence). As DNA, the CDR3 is TGTGCCAGCAGTTGGACCGGACTAGCGGGAGCCAACACCGGGGAGCTGTTTTTT. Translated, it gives CASSWTGLAGANTGELFF.